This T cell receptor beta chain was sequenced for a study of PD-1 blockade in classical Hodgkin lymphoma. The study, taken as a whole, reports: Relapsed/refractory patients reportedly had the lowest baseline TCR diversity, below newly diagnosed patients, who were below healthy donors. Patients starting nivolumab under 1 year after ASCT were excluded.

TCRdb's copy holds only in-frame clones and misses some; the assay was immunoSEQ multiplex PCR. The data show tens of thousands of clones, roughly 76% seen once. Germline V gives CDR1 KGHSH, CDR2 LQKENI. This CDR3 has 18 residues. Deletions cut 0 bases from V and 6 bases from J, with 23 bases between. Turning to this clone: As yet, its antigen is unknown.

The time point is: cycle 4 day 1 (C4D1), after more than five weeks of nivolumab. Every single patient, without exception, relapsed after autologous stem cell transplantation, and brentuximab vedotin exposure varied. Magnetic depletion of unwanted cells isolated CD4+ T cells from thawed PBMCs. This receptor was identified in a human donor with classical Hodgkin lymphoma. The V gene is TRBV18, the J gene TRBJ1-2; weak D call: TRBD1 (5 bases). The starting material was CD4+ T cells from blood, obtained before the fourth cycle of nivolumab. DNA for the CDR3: TGTGCCAGCTCACCACCAGGGGCCTGGGAATCGGGATCTGATGGCTACACCTTC. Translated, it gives CASSPPGAWESGSDGYTF.